These 29 T cell receptor beta chains were all obtained from the same sample, sequenced in a study of blood T cells in healthy people across ages (dated by TCRdb to between 2014 and 2017). The protocol used for the library was 5' RACE. The instrument given in TCRdb is Illumina HiSeq 2500. The second PCR ran for roughly 7 to 11 cycles and used a J-beta primer mix along with a sample-barcoded 5' primer. TCRdb applied fastp at Q25 and MiXCR to the public reads, then kept only in-frame beta chains. One record per CDR3 amino acid sequence lists the most common genes and DNA. The sample data list hundreds of thousands of distinct CDR3 sequences, and 40% to 45% of these were observed just once. About 30% of the sample is taken by the ten largest. Specimen: blood. These receptor sequences come from a man older than 75 in good health.

The genes are TRBV11-2 and TRBJ2-1; 7 bases align to TRBD1. This CDR3 is 16 amino acids long. Losses at the gene ends were 7 bases for V and 0 bases for J; bases not matched to a gene: 9. Germline assignment: CDR1 SGHAT and CDR2 FQNNGV. The CDR3 here is CASTPWGQSSYNEQFF. CDR3 bases: TGTGCCAGCACCCCATGGGGACAGAGCTCCTACAATGAGCAGTTCTTC.

This sequence joins TRBV6-1 and TRBJ2-7; no firm D call. The germline CDR1 and CDR2 sequences are MNHNS and SASEGT. V was clipped by 5 bases and J by 3 bases, with 17 bases between them. The CDR3 consists of 15 residues. The CDR3 DNA reads TGTGCCAGCAGTCTTAACAGACGCTCGGTCTACGAGCAGTACTTC. Residues: CASSLNRRSVYEQYF.

This chain connects TRBV27 to TRBJ2-1, with D unresolved. Germline lookup yields CDR1 MNHEY and CDR2 SMNVEV (reference sequence). The CDR3 spans 13 residues. V lost 9 bases and J lost 3, with 12 bases in between. The DNA for the CDR3 is TGTGCCAGTAGTCCCCGGTTCTACAATGAGCAGTTCTTC. This sequence encodes CASSPRFYNEQFF.

To note about this clonotype: A much larger clone sits a single nucleotide away, making a read error possible. The rearrangement links TRBV4-2 to TRBJ2-7; TRBD1 agrees at 10 bases. The length of the CDR3 is 13 residues. The V segment lost 4 bases and the J segment 5 bases; nucleotides outside the gene matches: 2. Germline-derived CDR1 and CDR2 are LGHNA and YNFKEQ. The CDR3 spells CASSPTGGDEQYF. The CDR3 DNA is TGTGCCAGCAGCCCGACAGGGGGCGACGAGCAGTACTTC.

The gene calls are TRBV6-2 or TRBV6-3 and TRBJ2-1; TRBD2 matches 10 bases. After removal of 7 bases from V and 7 bases from J, the junction contained 7 bases not matched to a gene. There are 14 residues in the CDR3. Germline assignment: CDR1 MNHEY and CDR2 SVGEGT. CDR3 nucleotide sequence: TGTGCCAGCATTCAAAGCGGGAGGGGGAATGAGCAGTTCTTC. Amino acid sequence: CASIQSGRGNEQFF.

This clonotype was found a few times. The CDR3 nucleotides read TGTGCCAGCAGCTTAGTTCAGGCTAACTCCTACGAGCAGTACTTC. Amino acid sequence: CASSLVQANSYEQYF. The chain has TRBV7-8 and TRBJ2-7, with D hard to call. Germline V gene sequence: CDR1 SGHVS, CDR2 FQNEAQ. This CDR3 spans 15 amino acids. The germline V and J ends were trimmed by 1 base and 0 bases, with 10 bases remaining between them.

The genes are TRBV7-9 and TRBJ1-5; tentative D call: TRBD1 (6 bases). The length of the CDR3 is 15 residues. V lost 5 bases and J 1 base, leaving 12 bases between the germline ends. Germline V gene sequence: CDR1 SEHNR, CDR2 FQNEAQ (reference sequence). The CDR3, as DNA: TGTGCCAGCAGCCTGAACAGGGAGAGCAATCAGCCCCAGCATTTT. Translation gives CASSLNRESNQPQHF.

As concerns this clonotype: A read error may account for a junction end that differs from germline. The chain recombines TRBV20-1 with TRBJ2-5; D possibly matches TRBD1 or TRBD2 (5 bases each). Germline assignment: CDR1 DFQATT and CDR2 SNEGSKA (reference sequence). CDR3 length: 12 amino acids. CDR3 loop: CTASQRDETQYF. CDR3 DNA: TGCACTGCTAGTCAACGGGACGAGACCCAGTACTTC.

Of note for this clonotype: A much larger clone differs by one base, so this may be a read error. V and J are TRBV6-1 and TRBJ2-1; D perhaps matches TRBD1 (5 bases). The CDR3 has 14 residues. Trimming removed 2 bases at V and 7 bases at J, with 12 bases between. The germline V gene encodes CDR1 MNHNS and CDR2 SASEGT. Here the CDR3 reads CASSERSRVNEQFF. The CDR3 bases are TGTGCCAGCAGTGAAAGGTCCAGGGTTAATGAGCAGTTCTTC.

This clonotype was counted between two and nine times. This chain joins TRBV7-2 and TRBJ2-5, with 8 bases identical to TRBD2. CDR3 length: 15 amino acids. Trimming took 5 bases from V and 4 from J; bases not matched to a gene: 9. Per germline, CDR1 SGHTA and CDR2 FQGNSA. CDR3: CASSPREGTRETQYF. In DNA, the CDR3 is TGTGCCAGCAGCCCCCGGGAGGGGACTAGAGAGACCCAGTACTTC.

The V and J genes are TRBV6-2 or TRBV6-3 and TRBJ2-1; TRBD2 matches 11 bases. This CDR3 spans 15 amino acids. The junction had 3 bases not matched to a gene; V was cut back by 0 bases and J by 8 bases. The germline gives CDR1 MNHEY, CDR2 SVGEGT. The CDR3 region has the DNA TGTGCCAGCAGTTACTCTAGCGGGGGGGCGGATGAGCAGTTCTTC. Protein: CASSYSSGGADEQFF.

The rearrangement joins TRBV29-1 to TRBJ2-5; 9 bases are a match to TRBD2. Germline trimming cut 2 bases from V and 5 bases from J; bases unmatched to any gene: 15. The CDR3 length is 17 residues. Germline V lookup: CDR1 SQVTM, CDR2 ANQGSEA. The CDR3 nucleotides read TGCAGCGTTGAAACGCGCGGGGGGGGACCTTTTAGGGAGACCCAGTACTTC. Residues: CSVETRGGGPFRETQYF.

This clonotype was observed a handful of times. The J gene is TRBJ2-7, the V gene TRBV18; unclear D gene. The DNA end favors TRBJ2-4, so the J call may be wrong. CDR3 length: 15 amino acids. CDR1 and CDR2 (germline): KGHSH, LQKENI. The CDR3 is CASSPPLSAKNIQYF. The CDR3 DNA is TGTGCCAGCTCACCGCCACTGTCCGCCAAAAACATTCAGTACTTC.

The V gene is TRBV10-3, the J gene TRBJ2-5; 11 nucleotides agree with TRBD2. V was pared by 3 bases and J by 11 bases, with 11 bases of the junction left unmatched. This CDR3 contains 15 residues. CDR1 is ENHRY, CDR2 SYGVKD, per germline. The CDR3 region has the DNA TGTGCCATCAGTGAAGGGACTAGCGGACACAATGAGCAGTACTTC. Its translation: CAISEGTSGHNEQYF.

The gene calls are TRBV6-1 and TRBJ1-4; D unresolved. Germline-derived CDR1 and CDR2 are MNHNS and SASEGT. V was shortened by 4 bases and J by 8 bases, with 14 bases between the two germline ends. The CDR3 is made up of 14 amino acids. CDR3 bases: TGTGCCAGCAGTGGGGCCCGCTTGGCAGAAAAACTGTTTTTT. Translating it yields CASSGARLAEKLFF.

Many counts were recorded for this clonotype. The chain is built from TRBV4-1 and TRBJ2-1; 14 positions match TRBD2. V was pared by 6 bases and J by 8 bases, with 9 bases of the junction left unmatched. The CDR3 has 16 residues. CDR1 and CDR2 (germline): MGHRA, YSYEKL. The CDR3 reads CASSHSGLAGVYEQFF. CDR3 in DNA: TGCGCCAGCAGTCACTCGGGACTAGCGGGAGTATATGAGCAGTTCTTC.

The V and J genes are TRBV6-2 or TRBV6-3 and TRBJ2-1; perhaps D is TRBD1 or TRBD2 (5 bases each). V shed 5 bases and J shed 9 bases, with 17 bases lying between them. Germline CDR1 and CDR2: MNHEY and SVGEGT. This CDR3 is built from 14 residues. In DNA, the CDR3 is TGTGCCAGCAGTCAGGGACCCTCGGTAGGTGAGCAGTTCTTC. Protein sequence: CASSQGPSVGEQFF.

The chain joins TRBV7-2 to TRBJ2-1, with 7 positions matching TRBD1. The length of the CDR3 is 15 residues. V shed 3 bases, J shed 5 bases, and the junction held 7 bases outside the gene matches. Germline lookup yields CDR1 SGHTA and CDR2 FQGNSA. The CDR3 loop is CASSLGTAINNEQFF. DNA for the CDR3: TGTGCCAGCAGCTTGGGGACAGCGATAAACAATGAGCAGTTCTTC.

This clonotype appeared a few times. The rearrangement uses TRBV29-1 and TRBJ2-3, with 7 bases that match TRBD2. Germline CDR1 and CDR2: SQVTM and ANQGSEA. The ends lost 4 bases at V and 7 bases at J; junction bases unmatched: 8. The CDR3 consists of 13 residues. The DNA for the CDR3 is TGCAGCGTTGTAGGACTAGACAAATATACGCAGTATTTT. This sequence encodes CSVVGLDKYTQYF.

The rearrangement links TRBV5-1 to TRBJ2-3, with D hard to call. V was shortened by 2 bases and J by 2 bases, with 12 bases between the two germline ends. Germline V gene data show CDR1 as SGHRS and CDR2 as YFSETQ. CDR3 length: 15 residues. Written as DNA, the CDR3 is TGCGCCAGCAGCTTTGGTGCTAGGGACACAGATACGCAGTATTTT. It encodes CASSFGARDTDTQYF. Using reference TRBV5-1 and TRBJ2-3 for the parts outside the CDR3, the full variable domain is KAGVTQTPRYLIKTRGQQVTLSCSPISGHRSVSWYQQTPGQGLQFLFEYFSETQRNKGNFPGRFSGRQFSNSRSEMNVSTLELGDSALYLCASSFGARDTDTQYFGPGTRLTVL.

The chain carries TRBV10-3 and TRBJ1-4, with D perhaps TRBD1 (5 bases). This CDR3 has 13 residues. Per germline, CDR1 ENHRY and CDR2 SYGVKD. Trimming removed 6 bases at V and 7 bases at J, with 12 bases between. CDR3 sequence reads: CAISKDIGEKLFF. CDR3 nucleotides: TGTGCCATCAGCAAGGACATTGGTGAAAAACTGTTTTTT.

This rearrangement joins TRBV10-1 to TRBJ2-7, with 11 bases that match TRBD1. The CDR3 is made up of 17 amino acids. Germline CDR1 reads WNHNN; CDR2 reads SYGVQD (reference sequence). The J segment lost 4 bases and the V segment lost 3 bases, leaving 11 bases of the junction unmatched. The DNA of the CDR3 is TGCGCCAGCAGTGATTCTGGGACAGGGGGTCCTTCATACGAGCAGTACTTC. It specifies CASSDSGTGGPSYEQYF.

CDR3 coding DNA: TGTGCCAGCAGGACAGGAGCCTCTGGAAACACCATATATTTT. Encoded protein: CASRTGASGNTIYF. The genes are TRBV12-3 or TRBV12-4 and TRBJ1-3, with a possible D match to TRBD1 (6 bases). V was cut by 6 bases and J by 0 bases, with 9 bases left in between. The CDR3 consists of 14 residues.

The rearrangement joins TRBV20-1 to TRBJ1-5; TRBD1 aligns across 8 bases. CDR1 is DFQATT and CDR2 is SNEGSKA in the germline V gene (reference sequence). J was trimmed by 4 bases and V by 1 base; bases with no gene match: 9. The CDR3 totals 16 residues. The CDR3 DNA is TGCAGTGCTAGAGGGACAGGGAGGGGGAGGAATCAGCCCCAGCATTTT. Translating gives CSARGTGRGRNQPQHF.

The rearrangement links TRBV7-9 to TRBJ1-2; D may be TRBD1 (6 bases). The length of the CDR3 is 13 residues. V was cut by 5 bases and J by 6 bases, with 13 bases left in between. Germline V gene lookup returns CDR1 SEHNR and CDR2 FQNEAQ (reference sequence). The CDR3 here is CASSQQGGHGYTF. In DNA, the CDR3 is TGTGCCAGCAGCCAACAGGGCGGGCATGGCTACACCTTC.

This chain joins TRBV7-2 and TRBJ1-4; the match to TRBD1 covers 8 bases. The germline CDR1 and CDR2 sequences are SGHTA and FQGNSA. J gave up 5 bases and V 6 bases, and 8 bases lay outside the gene matches. The CDR3 has 15 residues. Here the CDR3 DNA reads TGTGCCAGCAGACAACAGGGGGTCGGAAATGAAAAACTGTTTTTT. Translation gives CASRQQGVGNEKLFF.

CDR3 sequence (DNA): TGTGCCAGCAGTTTGGACAGGGTTAACTATGGCTACACCTTC. Its protein product is CASSLDRVNYGYTF. This chain links TRBV28 with TRBJ1-2; the match to TRBD1 covers 8 bases. V shed 3 bases and J 1 base; nucleotides not matched to a gene: 1. Looked up from germline, CDR1 is MDHEN and CDR2 is SYDVKM. This CDR3 has 14 amino acids.

V is TRBV28 and J is TRBJ2-1; TRBD2 aligns across 13 bases. Germline CDR1 and CDR2: MDHEN and SYDVKM. This CDR3 comprises 20 residues. Losses at the gene ends were 5 bases for V and 1 base for J; bases not matched to a gene: 14. The CDR3 region is CASSPQTSGGARLSYNEQFF. Written as DNA, the CDR3 is TGTGCCAGCAGTCCACAAACTAGCGGGGGGGCCAGGTTGTCCTACAATGAGCAGTTCTTC.

The V gene is TRBV20-1, the J gene TRBJ1-2; D is ambiguous. The CDR3 spans 14 residues. Germline-derived CDR1 and CDR2 are DFQATT and SNEGSKA (reference sequence). The V end lost 0 bases, the J end lost 4 bases, and 12 bases lay between the germline ends. The CDR3 coding sequence is TGCAGTGCTAGAGATTCTTTAAACTCCTATGGCTACACCTTC. Translating gives CSARDSLNSYGYTF.